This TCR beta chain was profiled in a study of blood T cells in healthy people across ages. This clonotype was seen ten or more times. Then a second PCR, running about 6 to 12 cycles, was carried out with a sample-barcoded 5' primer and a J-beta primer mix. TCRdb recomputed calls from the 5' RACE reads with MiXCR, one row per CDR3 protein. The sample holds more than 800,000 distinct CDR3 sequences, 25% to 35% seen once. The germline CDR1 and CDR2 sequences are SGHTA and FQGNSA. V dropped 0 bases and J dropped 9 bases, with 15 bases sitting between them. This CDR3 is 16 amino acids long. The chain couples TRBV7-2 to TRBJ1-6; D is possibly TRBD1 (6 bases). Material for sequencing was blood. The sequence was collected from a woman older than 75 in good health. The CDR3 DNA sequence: TGTGCCAGCAGCTTAGCCCTCCCAGGGGCCGGTTCACCCCTCCACTTT. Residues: CASSLALPGAGSPLHF.